One and the same sample provided the 29 T cell receptor beta chains below, sequenced in a study of cytomegalovirus exposure and HLA in healthy donors. Sequenced by immunoSEQ multiplex PCR; TCRdb stores in-frame clones only, minus some. The sample lists approximately 150,000 clones; more than 75% were seen once. The sequencing input was PBMCs. The origin of the receptors is a man aged 18 to 30 in good health and CMV-seropositive.

In this sample, this clone turned up once. The chain links TRBV13 to TRBJ2-5; TRBD2 might be the D (5 bases). The CDR3 covers 15 residues. Between the trimmed V and J ends, which lost 6 bases and 1 base, there was a span of 15 bases. Germline-derived CDR1 and CDR2 are PRHDT and FYEKMQ (reference sequence). The CDR3 nucleotides read TGTGCCAGCAGTAGGACGGGATTCCCCCAAGAGACCCAGTACTTC. Translating it yields CASSRTGFPQETQYF.

The chain couples TRBV6-5 to TRBJ1-4, with TRBD1 as a possible D gene (5 bases). The CDR3 contains 14 residues. Trimming took 0 bases from V and 6 from J, leaving 8 bases between them. CDR1 MNHEY and CDR2 SVGAGI come from the germline V gene. As DNA, the CDR3 is TGTGCCAGCAGTTACTCCCAGGGATATGAAAAACTGTTTTTT. Encoded protein: CASSYSQGYEKLFF.

The chain uses TRBV23-1 and TRBJ2-7; a weak D match, TRBD1 (6 bases). TRBV23-1 is identified as an open reading frame with a role that is uncertain. Trimming took off 7 bases at V and 6 bases at J, with 22 bases between the two ends. This CDR3 has 15 amino acids. The CDR3 sequence is CASIDHPGEDCEQYF. The CDR3 DNA reads as TGCGCCAGCATCGACCACCCAGGGGAAGATTGCGAGCAGTACTTC.

This clone came up once. The chain employs TRBV12-2 and TRBJ1-2; the table names TRBD1, a call not compared with the DNA. TRBV12-2 is assigned pseudogene status. CDR3 length equals 14 residues. CDR3 coding DNA: TGTGCAAGTCGCTTAGCAAGGGACAGGGCTGGCTACACCTTC. Its protein product is CASRLARDRAGYTF.

This rearrangement joins TRBV29-1 to TRBJ2-1; TRBD2 matches 7 bases. Germline V gene lookup returns CDR1 SQVTM and CDR2 ANQGSEA. Trimming took 7 bases from V and 7 from J; bases not matched to a gene: 7. The CDR3 extends over 12 amino acids. The CDR3 loop reads CSAPGAGNEQFF. CDR3 nucleotide sequence: TGCAGCGCCCCGGGAGCGGGAAATGAGCAGTTCTTC.

This chain links TRBV11-2 with TRBJ2-6; 10 bases align to TRBD1. After removal of 0 bases from V and 4 bases from J, the junction contained 6 bases not matched to a gene. The length of the CDR3 is 18 residues. Per germline, CDR1 SGHAT and CDR2 FQNNGV. The CDR3: CASSLEGTGEGGANVLTF. The CDR3 DNA is TGTGCCAGCAGCTTAGAGGGGACAGGGGAAGGAGGGGCCAACGTCCTGACTTTC.

This clone has only one observation. CDR3 sequence (DNA): TGTGCCAGCAGCTTTGCAGGGCAAGAGACCCAGTACTTC. Translation: CASSFAGQETQYF. The rearrangement joins TRBV11-2 to TRBJ2-5; tentative D call: TRBD1 (5 bases). Germline V gives CDR1 SGHAT, CDR2 FQNNGV. Trimming took off 3 bases at V and 2 bases at J, with 7 bases between the two ends. The length of the CDR3 is 13 residues.

The chain recombines TRBV15 with TRBJ1-4; no clear D. Germline V gene lookup returns CDR1 LNHNV and CDR2 YYDKDF (reference sequence). V was cut by 2 bases and J by 5 bases, with 12 bases left in between. This CDR3 has 15 residues. CDR3 nucleotide sequence: TGTGCCACCAGCAGACCCTCTCAGTCCAATGAAAAACTGTTTTTT. Translation: CATSRPSQSNEKLFF.

Worth noting for this clone: A much larger clone lies one base from this, so it may be a read error. This sequence joins TRBV5-4 and TRBJ2-3, with TRBD1 identical over 10 bases. The J segment lost 2 bases and the V segment lost 4 bases, leaving 4 bases of the junction unmatched. Germline values: CDR1 SGHNT, CDR2 YYREEE (reference sequence). The CDR3 extends over 15 amino acids. CDR3 residues: CASSPGTGDTDTQYF. The CDR3 DNA is TGTGCCAGCAGCCCCGGGACAGGGGACACAGATACGCAGTATTTT.

Only one count was recorded for this clone. The J gene is TRBJ2-1, the V gene TRBV5-1; D is uncertain. In germline, CDR1 is SGHRS, CDR2 YFSETQ. The ends were cut back, 4 bases at V and 8 bases at J, with 16 bases in the middle. There are 14 residues in the CDR3. CDR3: CASSPGPSEDEQFF. CDR3 sequence (DNA): TGCGCCAGCAGCCCCGGCCCCTCCGAGGATGAGCAGTTCTTC. Complete variable domain (other parts from reference TRBV5-1 and TRBJ2-1): KAGVTQTPRYLIKTRGQQVTLSCSPISGHRSVSWYQQTPGQGLQFLFEYFSETQRNKGNFPGRFSGRQFSNSRSEMNVSTLELGDSALYLCASSPGPSEDEQFFGPGTRLTVL.

The V call is TRBV2, the J call TRBJ2-2, with D possibly TRBD2 on 5 matching bases. Looked up from germline, CDR1 is SNHLY and CDR2 is FYNNEI. The CDR3 is made up of 15 amino acids. Trimming removed 4 bases from V and 7 bases from J, with 16 bases in between. For the CDR3, the DNA is TGTGCCAGCAGTGCCTCCGGGGATATTGGCGGGGAGCTGTTTTTT. Translated: CASSASGDIGGELFF. Complete variable domain (other parts from reference TRBV2 and TRBJ2-2): EPEVTQTPSHQVTQMGQEVILRCVPISNHLYFYWYRQILGQKVEFLVSFYNNEISEKSEIFDDQFSVERPDGSNFTLKIRSTKLEDSAMYFCASSASGDIGGELFFGEGSRLTVL.

The chain joins TRBV2 to TRBJ2-6, with 9 positions matching TRBD1. This CDR3 spans 18 amino acids. Germline V gene sequence: CDR1 SNHLY, CDR2 FYNNEI. V trimming: 3 bases; J trimming: 4 bases; junction bases outside the gene matches: 10. CDR3 loop: CASSELGTGITGANVLTF. The CDR3, as DNA: TGTGCCAGCAGTGAGTTGGGGACAGGGATCACCGGGGCCAACGTCCTGACTTTC.

The chain employs TRBV9 and TRBJ2-3; TRBD2 matches 9 bases. The CDR3 is 18 amino acids. Germline V gene data show CDR1 as SGDLS and CDR2 as YYNGEE. The ends lost 4 bases at V and 0 bases at J; junction bases unmatched: 12. CDR3 in amino acids: CASSQGVAGVASTDTQYF. The CDR3 nucleotides are TGTGCCAGCAGCCAGGGGGTAGCGGGGGTGGCTAGCACAGATACGCAGTATTTT.

V is TRBV19 and J is TRBJ1-5; 10 positions match TRBD1. The CDR3 runs 15 residues. The J segment lost 0 bases and the V segment lost 6 bases, leaving 2 bases of the junction unmatched. The germline V gene encodes CDR1 LNHDA and CDR2 SQIVND (reference sequence). Here the CDR3 reads CASRGTGDSNQPQHF. The DNA for the CDR3 is TGTGCCAGTAGGGGGACAGGGGATAGCAATCAGCCCCAGCATTTT. The full variable domain, completed using reference TRBV19 and TRBJ1-5, is DGGITQSPKYLFRKEGQNVTLSCEQNLNHDAMYWYRQDPGQGLRLIYYSQIVNDFQKGDIAEGYSVSREKKESFPLTVTSAQKNPTAFYLCASRGTGDSNQPQHFGDGTRLSIL.

The rearrangement uses TRBV19 and TRBJ1-2; tentatively, D is TRBD1 (6 bases). The ends were cut back, 3 bases at V and 4 bases at J, with 12 bases in the middle. The CDR3 is made up of 14 amino acids. Germline-derived CDR1 and CDR2 are LNHDA and SQIVND (reference sequence). This CDR3 is CASSMAGVGYGYTF. The CDR3 DNA reads TGTGCCAGTAGTATGGCAGGGGTAGGCTATGGCTACACCTTC.

This clone turned up a few times. The V gene is TRBV6-4, the J gene TRBJ2-3, with D possibly matching TRBD1 (5 bases). CDR3 length equals 16 residues. Trimming left V 2 bases short and J 0 bases short, with 12 bases between. Germline V gene sequence: CDR1 MRHNA, CDR2 SNTAGT. The DNA of the CDR3 is TGTGCCAGCAGTGACGGTCAGGGCGGTAGCACAGATACGCAGTATTTT. Its translation is CASSDGQGGSTDTQYF.

CDR3 DNA sequence: TGTGCCAGCAGCTTGGCCGTCGGGGGAATCGACAATGAGCAGTTCTTC. Amino acids: CASSLAVGGIDNEQFF. The chain uses TRBV5-4 and TRBJ2-1; possibly TRBD2 for D (6 bases). Trimming shortened V by 0 bases and J by 5 bases, and 15 bases separated the two germline ends. Germline V CDR1 and CDR2: SGHNT, YYREEE (reference sequence). This CDR3 is built from 16 residues.

The genes are TRBV27 and TRBJ1-6; 7 nucleotides agree with TRBD1. V gave up 0 bases and J gave up 7 bases; unmatched junction bases: 9. The germline CDR1 and CDR2 sequences are MNHEY and SMNVEV (reference sequence). The CDR3 spans 17 residues. The CDR3 is CASSLSPGQDVNSPLHF. The CDR3 DNA is TGTGCCAGCAGTTTATCCCCCGGACAGGACGTCAATTCACCCCTCCACTTT.

This clone was seen just once. The rearrangement links TRBV30 to TRBJ1-5; a weak D match, TRBD1 (5 bases). Trimming left V 8 bases short and J 0 bases short, with 26 bases between. CDR1 is GTSNPN, CDR2 SVGIG, per germline (reference sequence). CDR3 size: 18 residues. CDR3 DNA: TGTGCCCACCCCCCCTTGGGGCAAGAGGTGTATAGCAATCAGCCCCAGCATTTT. This gives the protein CAHPPLGQEVYSNQPQHF. The full variable domain, completed using reference TRBV30 and TRBJ1-5, is SQTIHQWPATLVQPVGSPLSLECTVEGTSNPNLYWYRQAAGRGLQLLFYSVGIGQISSEVPQNLSASRPQDRQFILSSKKLLLSDSGFYLCAHPPLGQEVYSNQPQHFGDGTRLSIL.

The rearrangement uses TRBV18 and TRBJ2-3; maybe TRBD1 (5 bases). V lost 4 bases to trimming and J lost 0 bases, with 11 bases between them. The length of the CDR3 is 15 residues. The germline V gene encodes CDR1 KGHSH and CDR2 LQKENI. CDR3 sequence (DNA): TGTGCCAGCTCACAGGGGCCTCCTAGCACAGATACGCAGTATTTT. Its translation is CASSQGPPSTDTQYF. The variable domain in full, with the rest retrieved from reference TRBV18 and TRBJ2-3, is NAGVMQNPRHLVRRRGQEARLRCSPMKGHSHVYWYRQLPEEGLKFMVYLQKENIIDESGMPKERFSAEFPKEGPSILRIQQVVRGDSAAYFCASSQGPPSTDTQYFGPGTRLTVL.

The chain is built from TRBV10-1 and TRBJ2-1; 8 bases map to TRBD2. The CDR3 loop spans 18 amino acids. Trimming removed 2 bases from V and 2 bases from J; junction bases left unmatched: 11. Germline assignment: CDR1 WNHNN and CDR2 SYGVQD (reference sequence). CDR3 residues: CASSELRASGLPYNEQFF. Here the CDR3 DNA reads TGCGCCAGCAGTGAGCTCAGGGCTAGCGGGCTCCCCTACAATGAGCAGTTCTTC.

V gene TRBV4-3 combines with J gene TRBJ2-6, with a possible D match to TRBD2 (6 bases). CDR1 is LGHNA, CDR2 YSLEER, per germline. V dropped 0 bases and J dropped 1 base, with 10 bases sitting between them. The CDR3 length is 17 residues. The CDR3 here is CASSQETRSSGANVLTF. CDR3 coding DNA: TGCGCCAGCAGCCAAGAGACTAGAAGTTCTGGGGCCAACGTCCTGACTTTC.

The chain uses TRBV6-6 and TRBJ2-7; D call uncertain. This CDR3 region has 14 residues. Per germline, CDR1 MNHNY and CDR2 SVGAGI (reference sequence). V lost 2 bases and J lost 2, with 10 bases in between. CDR3 coding DNA: TGTGCCAGCAGTTACAATAGCAGAGCCTACGAGCAGTACTTC. It encodes CASSYNSRAYEQYF.

This chain uses TRBV13 with TRBJ2-7; 9 nucleotides line up with TRBD1. Germline assignment: CDR1 PRHDT and CDR2 FYEKMQ (reference sequence). V was clipped by 6 bases and J by 1 base; unmatched bases: 4. The CDR3 loop spans 14 amino acids. CDR3 sequence reads: CASRTGTGSYEQYF. The CDR3 nucleotides are TGTGCCAGCAGAACCGGGACAGGGTCCTACGAGCAGTACTTC.

This clone has a handful of counts. The rearrangement uses TRBV5-1 and TRBJ2-3, with TRBD1 matching over 10 bases. Per germline, CDR1 SGHRS and CDR2 YFSETQ. V lost 0 bases and J lost 2; bases outside the gene matches: 3. CDR3 length: 16 residues. DNA of the CDR3: TGCGCCAGCAGCTTGGGACAGGGGGCTATCACAGATACGCAGTATTTT. This encodes CASSLGQGAITDTQYF.

This chain uses TRBV5-6 with TRBJ2-5; tentative D call: TRBD1 (5 bases). CDR1 SGHDT and CDR2 YYEEEE come from the germline V gene. Trimming left V 4 bases short and J 3 bases short, with 16 bases between. The CDR3 sequence is 15 residues long. The CDR3 here is CASSRALIGEETQYF. In DNA, the CDR3 is TGTGCCAGCAGCAGGGCCCTTATAGGGGAAGAGACCCAGTACTTC.

The chain carries TRBV5-4 and TRBJ2-7, with 8 bases identical to TRBD2. Germline V gives CDR1 SGHNT, CDR2 YYREEE (reference sequence). The length of the CDR3 is 14 residues. Trimming removed 4 bases from V and 0 bases from J; junction bases left unmatched: 3. CDR3 loop: CASSPSGSSYEQYF. CDR3 nucleotides: TGTGCCAGCAGCCCAAGCGGGAGCTCCTACGAGCAGTACTTC.

This sequence joins TRBV19 and TRBJ1-5; 8 bases are a match to TRBD1. The CDR3 totals 15 residues. V trimming: 6 bases; J trimming: 6 bases; junction bases outside the gene matches: 10. Per germline, CDR1 LNHDA and CDR2 SQIVND (reference sequence). The CDR3: CASRRAGGAFQPQHF. The CDR3 DNA follows: TGTGCCAGTAGGCGGGCAGGGGGCGCTTTTCAGCCCCAGCATTTT. The whole variable domain, remainder taken from reference TRBV19 and TRBJ1-5, is DGGITQSPKYLFRKEGQNVTLSCEQNLNHDAMYWYRQDPGQGLRLIYYSQIVNDFQKGDIAEGYSVSREKKESFPLTVTSAQKNPTAFYLCASRRAGGAFQPQHFGDGTRLSIL.

The chain recombines TRBV6-5 with TRBJ2-1; TRBD2 agrees at 7 bases. This CDR3 is 15 amino acids long. With V trimmed by 5 bases and J by 3 bases, 7 bases remained unmatched. The germline CDR1 and CDR2 sequences are MNHEY and SVGAGI. CDR3 sequence (DNA): TGTGCCAGCAGTACCAGCGGCGGGAGCTACAATGAGCAGTTCTTC. Translated, it gives CASSTSGGSYNEQFF.